This entry is about one T cell receptor beta chain. The target antigen is unknown. The source of the sample is a study of cytomegalovirus exposure and HLA in healthy donors. General study findings and limits: The study designated 164 TCR beta chains cytomegalovirus-associated. It was only CMV serostatus that was available as immune exposure information.

V shed 6 bases, J shed 5 bases, and the junction held 10 bases outside the gene matches. Germline V lookup: CDR1 SGHNT, CDR2 YENEEA. The CDR3 is made up of 16 amino acids. The PCR contained 60 Vbeta and 13 Jbeta primers. The repertoire was sequenced with immunoSEQ multiplex PCR; TCRdb's copy has only in-frame clones and lacks some. The data show approximately 150,000 clones, with roughly 79% seen just once and under 15% held by the top ten. The chain carries TRBV11-3 and TRBJ2-5; 12 nucleotides line up with TRBD2. Material for sequencing was PBMCs. The source of this sequence is a woman in her fifties or sixties in good health and CMV-seronegative. For the CDR3, the DNA is TGTGCCAGCAGTCCAGGACTAGCGGGGACGGGGGAGACCCAGTACTTC. Translated: CASSPGLAGTGETQYF.